This T cell receptor (beta chain) stems from a study of blood T cells in healthy people across ages. Broader study findings: Diversity estimates drawn from one million T cells were deemed underestimates.

A second PCR of about 6 to 12 cycles used a sample-barcoded 5' primer and a J-beta primer mix. TCRdb ran MiXCR on the 5' RACE reads and lists one entry per CDR3 protein. There are hundreds of thousands of distinct CDR3 sequences in the sample; roughly 64% occur only once, and over 20% lies in the top ten. Worth noting for this clonotype: Its antigen remains unknown.

Trimming shortened V by 0 bases and J by 4 bases, and 16 bases separated the two germline ends. Germline values: CDR1 DFQATT, CDR2 SNEGSKA (reference sequence). CDR3 length: 15 amino acids. The chain uses TRBV20-1 and TRBJ2-7; possibly TRBD1 for D (6 bases). The specimen was blood. The clonotype comes from a man younger than 45 in good health. The CDR3: CSAREGRGNLYEQYF. The CDR3 region has the DNA TGCAGTGCTAGAGAGGGCAGGGGAAACTTGTACGAGCAGTACTTC.